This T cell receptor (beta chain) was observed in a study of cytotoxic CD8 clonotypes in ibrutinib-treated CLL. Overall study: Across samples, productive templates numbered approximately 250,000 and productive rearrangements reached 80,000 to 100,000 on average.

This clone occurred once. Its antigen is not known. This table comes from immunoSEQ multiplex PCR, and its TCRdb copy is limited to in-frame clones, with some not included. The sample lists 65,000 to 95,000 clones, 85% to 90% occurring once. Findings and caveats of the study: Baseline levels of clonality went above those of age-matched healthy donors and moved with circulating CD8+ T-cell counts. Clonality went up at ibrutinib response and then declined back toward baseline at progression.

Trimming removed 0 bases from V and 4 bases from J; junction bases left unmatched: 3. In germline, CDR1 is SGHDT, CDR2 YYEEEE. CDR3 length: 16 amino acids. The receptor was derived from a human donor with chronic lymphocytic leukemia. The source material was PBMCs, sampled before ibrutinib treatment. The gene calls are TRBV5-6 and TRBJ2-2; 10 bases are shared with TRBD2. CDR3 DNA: TGTGCCAGCAGCTTGGGGCTAGCGGGGGTCACCGGGGAGCTGTTTTTT. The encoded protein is CASSLGLAGVTGELFF.